The clone carrying this T cell receptor (beta chain) has a handful of counts. Profiled with immunoSEQ multiplex PCR; TCRdb holds only in-frame clones, not every one. The sample lists 200,000 to 250,000 clones, about 90% occurring once. This sample was taken from a study of blood T cell repertoires in COVID-19. About the research overall: The analysed material was cDNA or gDNA that came from T cells, B-cell-depleted T cells, or PBMCs.

CDR1 and CDR2 from the germline V gene are SGHTA and FQGNSA. The ends lost 5 bases at V and 2 bases at J; junction bases unmatched: 7. This CDR3 comprises 15 residues. This receptor was identified in a woman aged 60-75 years with acute or convalescent COVID-19. What was sequenced was peripheral blood. This chain links TRBV7-2 with TRBJ1-1; 8 nucleotides align to TRBD1. The chain's CDR3 is CASSKGQAINTEAFF. CDR3 in DNA: TGTGCCAGCAGCAAGGGACAGGCAATAAACACTGAAGCTTTCTTT. Using reference TRBV7-2 and TRBJ1-1 for the parts outside the CDR3, the full variable domain is GAGVSQSPSNKVTEKGKDVELRCDPISGHTALYWYRQSLGQGLEFLIYFQGNSAPDKSGLPSDRFSAERTGGSVSTLTIQRTQQEDSAVYLCASSKGQAINTEAFFGQGTRLTVV.